Shown below are 16 T cell receptor beta chains from a single sample sequenced in a study of molecular identifiers for immune sequencing clone quantification listed by TCRdb under 2018. Library creation used PCR. The instrument given in TCRdb is NextSeq 500. The public reads were reprocessed in TCRdb via fastp at Q25 and MiXCR, keeping in-frame beta chains. Each entry merges the rows of one CDR3 protein and shows their most common DNA and genes. Recorded for this sample are nearly 55,000 distinct CDR3 sequences; more than 35% of them occurred a single time. Of the sample, 3% to 4% falls within the top ten clones. The sample consisted of naive CD8+ T cells from blood, with Jurkat cell RNA spiked in. The label giving this sample's cell subset or site can be read as: FACS-sorted CD8+CD4-CCR7+CD45RA+ naive T cells. These receptor sequences come from a human donor in good health. Some libraries in this study had Jurkat cell RNA spiked in.

A word on this clonotype: The junction does not match germline at one end; this may be a read error. The chain is built from TRBV7-2 and TRBJ1-4; 10 nucleotides agree with TRBD1. The CDR3 loop spans 16 amino acids. In germline, CDR1 is SGHTA, CDR2 FQGNSA. CDR3: CASSPLLTGGREKLVF. The DNA of the CDR3 is TGTGCCAGCAGCCCCTTACTGACAGGGGGCCGTGAAAAACTGGTTTTT.

This clonotype appeared many times. This rearrangement joins TRBV7-2 to TRBJ2-7; D gene unclear. The ends were cut back, 6 bases at V and 2 bases at J, with 14 bases in the middle. This CDR3 comprises 14 residues. Germline V gene lookup returns CDR1 SGHTA and CDR2 FQGNSA. CDR3 sequence: CASSSQSGTYEQYF. The CDR3 nucleotides are TGTGCCAGCAGTTCCCAGAGTGGGACCTACGAGCAGTACTTC.

This clonotype was seen only a few times. This chain links TRBV6-1 with TRBJ2-3; the match to TRBD2 covers 11 bases. The CDR3 contains 14 residues. The germline V gene has CDR1 MNHNS and CDR2 SASEGT. Germline trimming cut 6 bases from V and 5 bases from J; bases unmatched to any gene: 4. The DNA for the CDR3 is TGTGCCAGCAGCAAAGGACTAGCGGGAGATACGCAGTATTTT. This gives the protein CASSKGLAGDTQYF.

The rearrangement joins TRBV4-3 to TRBJ2-3; weak D call: TRBD1 (6 bases). In germline, CDR1 is LGHNA, CDR2 YSLEER. CDR3 size: 14 residues. The ends were cut back, 8 bases at V and 2 bases at J, with 14 bases in the middle. The chain's CDR3 is CASRAGVDTDTQYF. CDR3 sequence (DNA): TGCGCCAGCCGGGCAGGGGTGGACACAGATACGCAGTATTTT.

The chain is built from TRBV28 and TRBJ2-7, with a possible D match to TRBD1 (6 bases). Deletions cut 10 bases from V and 3 bases from J, with 16 bases between. CDR1 is MDHEN and CDR2 is SYDVKM in the germline V gene. The CDR3 is made up of 13 amino acids. The DNA of the CDR3 is TGTGCCACCGAACCTGGACAGTACTACGAGCAGTACTTC. Translation: CATEPGQYYEQYF.

This clonotype was recorded a few times. The chain recombines TRBV12-3 or TRBV12-4 with TRBJ2-1, with D tentatively TRBD2 (6 bases). The CDR3 spans 14 residues. The V end was cut by 5 bases, the J end by 5 bases, with 13 bases between. CDR3: CASSPPPGDNEQFF. CDR3 in DNA: TGTGCCAGCAGTCCCCCCCCGGGGGACAATGAGCAGTTCTTC.

This clonotype was recorded a few times. The DNA for the CDR3 is TGTGCCAGCAGAGACGATTACAATGAGCAGTTCTTC. Its protein product is CASRDDYNEQFF. V usage is TRBV27 and J usage is TRBJ2-1; no reliable D call. This CDR3 has 12 amino acids. V lost 6 bases and J lost 4, with 7 bases in between. Germline V gene sequence: CDR1 MNHEY, CDR2 SMNVEV (reference sequence).

The CDR3 loop is CASSYEGGAYEQYF. Written as DNA, the CDR3 is TGTGCCAGCAGTTATGAGGGAGGCGCCTACGAGCAGTACTTC. The rearrangement joins TRBV6-6 to TRBJ2-7; the D gene is possibly TRBD2 (6 bases). The germline V gene has CDR1 MNHNY and CDR2 SVGAGI (reference sequence). This CDR3 is 14 amino acids long. Trimming removed 3 bases from V and 2 bases from J, with 11 bases in between.

This clonotype appeared many times. V usage is TRBV2 and J usage is TRBJ2-3; possible D gene TRBD1, 6 bases. The CDR3 consists of 11 residues. Germline CDR1 and CDR2: SNHLY and FYNNEI. The V and J ends lost 6 bases and 10 bases respectively, with 11 bases between them. This CDR3 reads CASRGAVPQYF. DNA for the CDR3: TGTGCCAGCAGGGGGGCCGTTCCGCAGTATTTT.

Points on this clonotype: The missing conserved phenylalanine or tryptophan at the end of this CDR3 makes a read error likely. The chain has TRBV7-9 and TRBJ1-4; D gene ambiguous. CDR1 is SEHNR, CDR2 FQNEAQ, per germline (reference sequence). Deletions cut 2 bases from V and 8 bases from J, with 15 bases between. The CDR3 contains 15 residues. This CDR3 is CASSLWVEGGEKLFL. The CDR3 coding sequence is TGTGCCAGCAGCTTATGGGTGGAAGGTGGCGAAAAACTGTTTTTA.

As for this clonotype: Being one base from a much bigger clone, this may be a read error. V gene TRBV6-6 combines with J gene TRBJ2-3; the D is unclear. The germline V gene has CDR1 MNHNY and CDR2 SVGAGI (reference sequence). The CDR3 has 12 amino acids. The CDR3 bases are TGTGCCACCACCAAGCGCCCAGATGCGCAGTATTTT. It translates to CATTKRPDAQYF.

This clonotype was picked up a small number of times. The rearrangement links TRBV7-9 to TRBJ2-7; the match to TRBD2 covers 9 bases. This CDR3 spans 19 amino acids. The trim removed 7 bases at V and 4 bases at J, leaving 23 bases unmatched. Per the germline V gene, CDR1 is SEHNR and CDR2 is FQNEAQ (reference sequence). In nucleotides, the CDR3 is TGTGCCAGCACCCCGGGGGGAGTAGCGGGAGATCAGTTCCCTTACGAGCAGTACTTC. Its protein is CASTPGGVAGDQFPYEQYF.

Note on this clonotype: The junction differs from germline at one of its ends, possibly a read error. CDR3 nucleotides: TGTGCCAGCAGTTATACGTCGTACAATGAGCAGTCCTTC. This sequence encodes CASSYTSYNEQSF. The rearrangement links TRBV6-2 or TRBV6-3 to TRBJ2-1; unclear D gene. The CDR3 length is 13 residues. Germline CDR1 is MNHEY and CDR2 is SVGEGT.

This clonotype was counted only a few times. V gene TRBV19 combines with J gene TRBJ2-1; the match to TRBD2 covers 10 bases. V lost 4 bases and J lost 6; bases outside the gene matches: 3. Germline V gene sequence: CDR1 LNHDA, CDR2 SQIVND (reference sequence). The CDR3 is made up of 14 amino acids. CDR3 loop: CASSSLAGVNEQFF. The CDR3 region has the DNA TGTGCCAGTAGTAGCCTAGCGGGGGTCAATGAGCAGTTCTTC. The full variable domain, in which reference TRBV19 and TRBJ2-1 provide the parts outside the CDR3, is DGGITQSPKYLFRKEGQNVTLSCEQNLNHDAMYWYRQDPGQGLRLIYYSQIVNDFQKGDIAEGYSVSREKKESFPLTVTSAQKNPTAFYLCASSSLAGVNEQFFGPGTRLTVL.

As concerns this clonotype: A much bigger clone sits one base away, suggesting this may be a read error. The chain carries TRBV7-2 and TRBJ1-4, with D perhaps matching TRBD1 (5 bases). CDR1 and CDR2 (germline): SGHTA, FQGNSA. The CDR3 is 15 residues long. The CDR3 coding sequence is TGTGCCAGCCGCTTTTTGTCGACGGGGGGTGAAAAACTGTTTTTT. Translation: CASRFLSTGGEKLFF.

This clonotype turned up a few times. In DNA, the CDR3 is TGTGCCAGCAGCTTGGTCAGGGAAGGGACTAATGAAAAACTGTTTTTT. Amino acids: CASSLVREGTNEKLFF. The chain couples TRBV5-6 to TRBJ1-4; perhaps TRBD1 as D (5 bases). V lost 0 bases and J 2 bases, leaving 11 bases between the germline ends. The CDR3 covers 16 residues. The germline gives CDR1 SGHDT, CDR2 YYEEEE.